This section outlines one TCR beta chain sequence together with its context. Its antigen is not yet known. Base qualities are not recorded, but no much larger clone differs from it by a single base. Collaborating institutions collected whole blood in K2EDTA tubes following their own protocols. Collaborator samples were shipped for TCRbeta analysis as frozen whole blood, isolated PBMCs, or DNA extracted from either sample type. These data come from a study of blood T cell repertoires in COVID-19 (dated by TCRdb to about 2020). Looking at the study overall: Samples covering the acute and convalescent phases of COVID-19 were provided by collaborators in the United States, Italy and Spain. Where available, HLA class I and class II types were obtained from metadata supplied by the sample provider rather than from assay-based typing. The repertoires were released in a freely available public database meant as a resource for research on the immune response to SARS-CoV-2. The samples were drawn from the first 160 participants of the ongoing ImmuneRACE study and from some 1,300 subjects provided by 6 global collaborators. Deeply sampled blood TCRbeta repertoires from subjects exposed to, actively infected with, or recovered from COVID-19 were included in the dataset. The prospective study material was composed of cDNA or gDNA derived from T cells, B-cell-depleted T cells, or PBMCs. The sample metadata nearly always contained a de-identified subject ID, COVID-19 status, age in years and sex. What the research found in general, with its limitations: Clinical and demographic metadata were provided uncurated, with the amount varying by source and participant.

The CDR3, cysteine through phenylalanine, is 16 amino acids long. The entry retains the CDR3 DNA only, 48 bases that are in frame from base 1. TCRbeta CDR3 regions were amplified from genomic DNA using the immunoSEQ Assay, a bias-controlled multiplex PCR. Per the original workflow: Nucleated cell counts per sample were estimated from amplification of reference gene primers within the assay. Sequence reads were collapsed and filtered to measure the absolute abundance of every unique TCRbeta CDR3 rearrangement. For each sample, productive Simpson clonality was calculated by taking the square root of Simpson's diversity index across productive rearrangements. TCRdb's version of the immuneACCESS table is confined to in-frame rearrangements and falls short of the full clone set. An unresolved V gene accounts for under half of the shortfall where checked; the remainder is of unknown origin. That table supplies the V and J calls and clone size; D and trimming were determined from the DNA. The sample table contains roughly 100,000 clones; only one count was recorded for more than 70% of them. Around a quarter of the sample rests with the top ten.

This TCR derives from a human donor in a cohort sampled during active COVID-19. The sequencing input was peripheral blood. Recombination connected TRBV21-1 to TRBJ2-5; TRBD2 reflects the table's D call only, with no check against the DNA. TRBV21-1 counts as a pseudogene. The CDR3 reads as follows: CASSKVRRLAGASQYF. DNA sequence: TGTGCCAGCAGCAAAGTAAGGCGGCTAGCGGGAGCGAGCCAGTACTTC.